This passage covers 16 T cell receptor beta chains from one sample sequenced in a study of cytomegalovirus exposure and HLA in healthy donors. Vbeta (60) and Jbeta (13) primers were used in the PCR. Repertoires were generated with immunoSEQ multiplex PCR, while TCRdb's copy carries only in-frame clones and drops some. Of approximately 90,000 clones listed, around four fifths are singletons. The sequenced sample was PBMCs. The receptor source for this set is a boy younger than 18 in good health and CMV-seronegative.

This sequence joins TRBV28 and TRBJ1-1, with D possibly matching TRBD1 (6 bases). The CDR3 extends over 13 amino acids. The V end lost 3 bases, the J end lost 11 bases, and 16 bases lay between the germline ends. The germline gives CDR1 MDHEN, CDR2 SYDVKM. For the CDR3, the DNA is TGTGCCAGCAGTTTGAACTTACAGGGAAAGGCTTTCTTT. This sequence encodes CASSLNLQGKAFF.

The chain combines TRBV4-3 with TRBJ1-3; D is ambiguous. Germline V lookup: CDR1 LGHNA, CDR2 YSLEER. Trimming left V 0 bases short and J 5 bases short, with 11 bases between. This CDR3 is built from 15 residues. The CDR3 DNA sequence: TGCGCCAGCAGCCAAGAACGCGAAGTCCGAAACACCATATATTTT. It is translated as CASSQEREVRNTIYF.

The chain couples TRBV30 to TRBJ1-2; perhaps TRBD1 as D (6 bases). The germline CDR1 and CDR2 sequences are GTSNPN and SVGIG (reference sequence). V gave up 2 bases and J gave up 5 bases, with 6 bases separating them. This CDR3 has 11 amino acids. The CDR3 here is CAWSTGYGYTF. The CDR3 nucleotides read TGTGCCTGGAGTACAGGGTATGGCTACACCTTC. Full variable domain (missing parts from reference TRBV30 and TRBJ1-2): SQTIHQWPATLVQPVGSPLSLECTVEGTSNPNLYWYRQAAGRGLQLLFYSVGIGQISSEVPQNLSASRPQDRQFILSSKKLLLSDSGFYLCAWSTGYGYTFGSGTRLTVV.

V and J are TRBV5-1 and TRBJ2-5; TRBD2 agrees at 8 bases. The V segment lost 4 bases and the J segment 4 bases; nucleotides outside the gene matches: 3. The length of the CDR3 is 13 residues. Germline V gene lookup returns CDR1 SGHRS and CDR2 YFSETQ. CDR3 DNA sequence: TGCGCCAGCAGCCCTGCGGGGGGAGAGACCCAGTACTTC. This sequence encodes CASSPAGGETQYF.

The rearrangement links TRBV10-3 to TRBJ1-5; TRBD1 aligns across 7 bases. CDR1 ENHRY and CDR2 SYGVKD come from the germline V gene. Trimming cost V 4 bases and J 4 bases; bases outside gene matches: 4. The CDR3 extends over 14 amino acids. DNA for the CDR3: TGTGCCATCAGTGCCACAGGGGTTAATCAGCCCCAGCATTTT. Amino acid sequence: CAISATGVNQPQHF.

The genes are TRBV6-4 and TRBJ2-3; 8 bases are a match to TRBD2. Trimming removed 4 bases from V and 5 bases from J; junction bases left unmatched: 8. The CDR3 consists of 15 residues. Germline values: CDR1 MRHNA, CDR2 SNTAGT. The CDR3 DNA follows: TGTGCCAGCAGTGGGACCGGGGGGGCCGGAGATACGCAGTATTTT. It encodes CASSGTGGAGDTQYF.

V gene TRBV19 combines with J gene TRBJ2-7, with 10 bases fitting TRBD2. Per the germline V gene, CDR1 is LNHDA and CDR2 is SQIVND (reference sequence). J gave up 3 bases and V 3 bases, and 5 bases lay outside the gene matches. The CDR3 is 15 residues long. The CDR3 reads CASSIGLAASYEQYF. In nucleotides, the CDR3 is TGTGCCAGTAGTATTGGACTAGCGGCCAGCTACGAGCAGTACTTC.

This clone was counted a single time. The chain is built from TRBV19 and TRBJ2-1; 12 bases align to TRBD2. Germline V gene sequence: CDR1 LNHDA, CDR2 SQIVND (reference sequence). This CDR3 region has 19 residues. The junction had 15 bases not matched to a gene; V was cut back by 9 bases and J by 0 bases. The CDR3 here is CASQKGASGGESSYNEQFF. The DNA of the CDR3 is TGTGCCAGCCAGAAGGGGGCTAGCGGGGGGGAGAGCTCCTACAATGAGCAGTTCTTC. Together with reference TRBV19 and TRBJ2-1, the CDR3 gives the full variable domain: DGGITQSPKYLFRKEGQNVTLSCEQNLNHDAMYWYRQDPGQGLRLIYYSQIVNDFQKGDIAEGYSVSREKKESFPLTVTSAQKNPTAFYLCASQKGASGGESSYNEQFFGPGTRLTVL.

V is TRBV2 and J is TRBJ2-1; 13 positions agree with TRBD2. CDR1 is SNHLY and CDR2 is FYNNEI in the germline V gene. Trimming removed 8 bases from V and 7 bases from J; junction bases left unmatched: 8. The CDR3 sequence is 15 residues long. Written as DNA, the CDR3 is TGTGCCAGCGGAAAGACTAGCGGGGGGAGGAATGAGCAGTTCTTC. Translating it yields CASGKTSGGRNEQFF.

The chain uses TRBV7-2 and TRBJ2-5; D call uncertain. Trimming stripped 5 bases from V and 13 bases from J, with 14 bases between. Germline V gives CDR1 SGHTA, CDR2 FQGNSA. The CDR3 contains 11 residues. The DNA for the CDR3 is TGTGCCAGCAGCGTAACAGAACAACCGTACTTC. Protein sequence: CASSVTEQPYF.

The chain employs TRBV14 and TRBJ2-7, with D hard to call. CDR1 SGHDN and CDR2 FVKESK come from the germline V gene. The CDR3 spans 12 residues. The V end was cut by 1 base, the J end by 3 bases, with 4 bases between. CDR3 residues: CASSQAFYEQYF. In DNA form, the CDR3 reads TGTGCCAGCAGCCAAGCGTTCTACGAGCAGTACTTC.

The chain is built from TRBV28 and TRBJ1-1; TRBD1 might be the D (5 bases). The CDR3 loop spans 14 amino acids. Germline CDR1 MDHEN, CDR2 SYDVKM. Trimming stripped 6 bases from V and 7 bases from J, with 18 bases between. Written as DNA, the CDR3 is TGTGCCAGCAGACTAACACAGCGTCAGGGTGAAGCTTTCTTT. This gives the protein CASRLTQRQGEAFF.

The chain uses TRBV30 and TRBJ2-7, with unresolved D. The germline gives CDR1 GTSNPN, CDR2 SVGIG (reference sequence). This CDR3 has 12 residues. Trimming cost V 3 bases and J 0 bases, with 6 bases left between them. The CDR3 region is CAWRGYSYEQYF. DNA of the CDR3: TGTGCCTGGAGGGGCTACTCCTACGAGCAGTACTTC.

This clone was seen once. The V and J genes are TRBV2 and TRBJ1-2; D might be TRBD1 (6 bases). V was cut by 2 bases and J by 5 bases, with 15 bases left in between. This CDR3 spans 15 amino acids. In germline, CDR1 is SNHLY, CDR2 FYNNEI. CDR3 in amino acids: CASSERGGPAYGYTF. DNA of the CDR3: TGTGCCAGCAGTGAAAGGGGGGGCCCGGCGTATGGCTACACCTTC.

V gene TRBV30 combines with J gene TRBJ2-7, with TRBD2 matching 8 bases. The V gene end was trimmed by 0 bases and the J gene end by 2 bases; junction bases not matched to a gene: 6. Looked up from germline, CDR1 is GTSNPN and CDR2 is SVGIG (reference sequence). The CDR3 runs 15 residues. CDR3 nucleotide sequence: TGTGCCTGGAGTGTATTTAGCGGGGACCCCTACGAGCAGTACTTC. Protein product: CAWSVFSGDPYEQYF.

The chain has TRBV9 and TRBJ1-1; D possibly corresponds to TRBD1 (6 bases). Trimming stripped 4 bases from V and 0 bases from J, with 10 bases between. The CDR3 covers 14 residues. Germline V gives CDR1 SGDLS, CDR2 YYNGEE. The CDR3 here is CASSQGMLNTEAFF. The DNA of the CDR3 is TGTGCCAGCAGCCAGGGGATGTTGAACACTGAAGCTTTCTTT.